This paragraph reports one TCR beta chain. Its antigen remains unknown. A read error is possible here, since a much larger clone lies one base away. MiXCR was run by TCRdb on the PCR reads, yielding one entry per CDR3 protein. This table has 75,000 to 100,000 distinct CDR3 sequences, around 17% appearing once. The source of the sample is a study of molecular identifiers for immune sequencing clone quantification. Whole-study results and caveats: Jurkat TCR RNA that was spiked in from one cell was reportedly detectable among roughly 1 million naive cells.

This CDR3 spans 15 amino acids. Germline V gene lookup returns CDR1 SQVTM and CDR2 ANQGSEA. Using 10%, 30% or 50% RNA, naive CD8 libraries were derived from around 20,000 to 1,000,000 sorted cells. Naive CD8 T cells underwent sorting with the CD8+CD4-CCR7+CD45RA+ definition. The TCR sequence derives from a human donor in good health. Some libraries in this study had Jurkat cell RNA spiked in. This chain connects TRBV29-1 to TRBJ2-1; 10 positions match TRBD1. The sample was naive CD8+ T cells from blood, with Jurkat cell RNA spiked in. As for subset: FACS-sorted CD8+CD4-CCR7+CD45RA+ naive T cells. The CDR3 coding sequence is TGCAGCGTCACTCACGGACAGGGGGTCTACAATGAGCGGTTCTTC. Amino acids: CSVTHGQGVYNERFF.